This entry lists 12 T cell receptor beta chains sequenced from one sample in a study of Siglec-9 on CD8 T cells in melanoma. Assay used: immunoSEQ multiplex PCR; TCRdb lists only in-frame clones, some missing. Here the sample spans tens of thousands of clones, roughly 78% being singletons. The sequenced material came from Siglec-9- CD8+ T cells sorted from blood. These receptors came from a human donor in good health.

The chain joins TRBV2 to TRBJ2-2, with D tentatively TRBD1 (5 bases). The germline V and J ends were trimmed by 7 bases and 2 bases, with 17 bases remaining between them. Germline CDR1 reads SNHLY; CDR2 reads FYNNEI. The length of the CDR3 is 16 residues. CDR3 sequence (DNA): TGTGCCAGCACCGTCGGTCCAGGGTCAAACACCGGGGAGCTGTTTTTT. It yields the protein CASTVGPGSNTGELFF.

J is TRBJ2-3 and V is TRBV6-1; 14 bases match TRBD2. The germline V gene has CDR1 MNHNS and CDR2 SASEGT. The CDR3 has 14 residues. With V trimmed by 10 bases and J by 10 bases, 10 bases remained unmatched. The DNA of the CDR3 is TGTGCCACGACCGGGACTAGCGGGAGTGATGCGCAGTATTTT. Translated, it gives CATTGTSGSDAQYF.

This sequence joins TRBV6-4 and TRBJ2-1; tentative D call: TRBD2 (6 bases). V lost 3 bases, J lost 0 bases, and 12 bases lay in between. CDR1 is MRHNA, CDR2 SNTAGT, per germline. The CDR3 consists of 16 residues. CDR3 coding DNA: TGTGCCAGCAGTGAGGTAGCGGCGAACTCCTACAATGAGCAGTTCTTC. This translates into CASSEVAANSYNEQFF.

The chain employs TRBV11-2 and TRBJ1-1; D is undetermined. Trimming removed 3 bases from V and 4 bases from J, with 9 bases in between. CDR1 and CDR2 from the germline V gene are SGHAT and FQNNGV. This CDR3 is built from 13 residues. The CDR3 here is CASSFLGSTEAFF. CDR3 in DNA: TGTGCCAGCAGCTTCTTGGGCAGCACTGAAGCTTTCTTT.

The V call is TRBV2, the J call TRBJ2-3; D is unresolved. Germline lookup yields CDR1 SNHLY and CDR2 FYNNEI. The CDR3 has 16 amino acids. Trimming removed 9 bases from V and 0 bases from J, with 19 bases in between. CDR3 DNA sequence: TGTGCCAGGAGACTTCTTTTGCCACCTAGCACAGATACGCAGTATTTT. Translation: CARRLLLPPSTDTQYF.

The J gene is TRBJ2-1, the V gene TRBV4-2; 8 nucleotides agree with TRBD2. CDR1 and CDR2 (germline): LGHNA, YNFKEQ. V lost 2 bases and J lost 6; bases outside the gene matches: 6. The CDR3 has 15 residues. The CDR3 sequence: CASSQIQLAANEQFF. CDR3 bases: TGTGCCAGCAGCCAAATTCAACTAGCGGCCAATGAGCAGTTCTTC.

CDR3 amino acids: CASGDIGTLGTDTQYF. DNA of the CDR3: TGTGCCAGCGGGGACATTGGGACTCTAGGCACAGATACGCAGTATTTT. The chain employs TRBV28 and TRBJ2-3, with D perhaps assigned TRBD1 or TRBD2 (6 bases each). Germline loops: CDR1 MDHEN, CDR2 SYDVKM. Trimming took off 8 bases at V and 1 base at J, with 19 bases between the two ends. The CDR3 covers 16 residues.

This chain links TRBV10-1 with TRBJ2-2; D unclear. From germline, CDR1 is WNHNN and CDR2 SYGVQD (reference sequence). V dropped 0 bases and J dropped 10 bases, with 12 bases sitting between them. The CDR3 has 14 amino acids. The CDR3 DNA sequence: TGCGCCAGCAGTGAGTCAGGCAGCCCGGAGGAGCTGTTTTTT. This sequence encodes CASSESGSPEELFF.

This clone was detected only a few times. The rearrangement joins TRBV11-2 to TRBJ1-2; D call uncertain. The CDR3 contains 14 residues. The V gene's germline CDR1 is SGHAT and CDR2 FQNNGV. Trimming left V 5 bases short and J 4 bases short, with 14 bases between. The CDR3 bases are TGTGCCAGCAGCCCCCCTGGACTAGGCTATGGCTACACCTTC. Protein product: CASSPPGLGYGYTF.

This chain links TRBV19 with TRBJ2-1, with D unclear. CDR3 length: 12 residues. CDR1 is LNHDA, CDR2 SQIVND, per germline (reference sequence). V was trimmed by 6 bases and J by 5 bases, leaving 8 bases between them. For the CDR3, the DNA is TGTGCCAGTAGCGTTTACGACAATGAGCAGTTCTTC. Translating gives CASSVYDNEQFF.

The CDR3 bases are TGTGCCAGCAGCCAAGACCAGAGCAGTAGTAAGAACACCATATATTTT. It yields the protein CASSQDQSSSKNTIYF. The gene calls are TRBV4-2 and TRBJ1-3; D uncertain. CDR1 LGHNA and CDR2 YNFKEQ come from the germline V gene. This CDR3 has 16 residues. V gave up 0 bases and J gave up 7 bases, with 16 bases separating them.

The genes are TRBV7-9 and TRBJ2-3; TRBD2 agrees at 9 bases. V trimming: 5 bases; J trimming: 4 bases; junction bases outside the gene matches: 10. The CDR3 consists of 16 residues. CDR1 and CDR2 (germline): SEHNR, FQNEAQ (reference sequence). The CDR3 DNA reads TGTGCCAGCAGCCTGACCTATAGCGGGAGCCCAGATACGCAGTATTTT. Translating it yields CASSLTYSGSPDTQYF. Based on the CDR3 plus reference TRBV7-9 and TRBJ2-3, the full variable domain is DTGVSQNPRHKITKRGQNVTFRCDPISEHNRLYWYRQTLGQGPEFLTYFQNEAQLEKSRLLSDRFSAERPKGSFSTLEIQRTEQGDSAMYLCASSLTYSGSPDTQYFGPGTRLTVL.